The source of this T cell receptor beta chain is a study of T-cell reconstitution after alpha-beta-depleted transplantation in children. Study results and caveats: The study reportedly traced alpha-beta T cells about two months after transplant to several hundred expanded graft clones.

Preparation of the TCRbeta library involved a method that used unique molecular identifiers. TCRdb processed the PCR reads anew with MiXCR; each CDR3 protein has one entry. The table lists about 110,000 distinct CDR3 sequences, 5.5% to 7% of them singletons. The table lists this clonotype with many counts. What it binds is unknown. The V end lost 0 bases, the J end lost 7 bases, and 15 bases lay between the germline ends. The CDR3 has 15 amino acids. Germline CDR1 and CDR2: LGHNA and YSLEER. The TCR sequence derives from a male patient under 10 years old who had a stem cell transplant for acute lymphoblastic leukemia, so the T cells may come from the graft donor. The rearrangement joins TRBV4-3 to TRBJ1-2, with D possibly matching TRBD1 (6 bases). Here the sequenced sample was PBMCs, mostly from graft donor cells, taken 360 days after TCRalphabeta/CD19-depleted stem cell transplant. In nucleotides, the CDR3 is TGCGCCAGCAGCCAAGATGTGGCGGGGGCGCGTGGCTACACCTTC. Translating gives CASSQDVAGARGYTF.